The 23 T cell receptor beta chains listed next were all sequenced from one sample in a study of T cells expressing NK-cell markers. With the 5' RACE reads reprocessed, TCRdb shows one record per CDR3 protein and no DNA. The ten top clones account for around a tenth, within a sample of about 390,000 distinct CDR3 sequences. Sequences were obtained from blood T cells: a sorted CD56 or NKG2C T cell subset, CD4+ or CD8+ T cells, or bulk PBMC T cells (not recorded which). Every receptor here comes from a woman aged 45-59 years in good health.

The chain joins TRBV29-1 to TRBJ2-7; absent DNA, TCRdb's TRBD2 call cannot be checked. Germline V gives CDR1 SQVTM, CDR2 ANQGSEA. The CDR3 has 14 amino acids. The CDR3 region is CSVRVGSSPYEQYF.

The chain employs TRBV7-2 and TRBJ1-1; TCRdb outputs TRBD1, but without DNA this stays unchecked. Germline V gives CDR1 SGHTA, CDR2 FQGNSA. The CDR3 is made up of 16 amino acids. The CDR3 is CASSLFLGQGTTEAFF.

The chain combines TRBV20-1 with TRBJ2-3; TCRdb lists TRBD2, though no DNA is available to test this call. In germline, CDR1 is DFQATT, CDR2 SNEGSKA (reference sequence). CDR3 length: 13 residues. CDR3 amino acids: CSARRVASDTQYF.

This rearrangement joins TRBV7-3 to TRBJ2-5; TCRdb indicates TRBD1, and absent DNA this call remains unverified. The CDR3 loop spans 15 amino acids. CDR1 and CDR2 (germline): SGHTA, FQGTGA. Here the CDR3 reads CASRAGTGGLETQYF. Combining the CDR3 with reference TRBV7-3 and TRBJ2-5 gives the whole variable domain GAGVSQTPSNKVTEKGKYVELRCDPISGHTALYWYRQSLGQGPEFLIYFQGTGAADDSGLPNDRFFAVRPEGSVSTLKIQRTERGDSAVYLCASRAGTGGLETQYFGPGTRLLVL.

CDR3 protein: CASSLVFGGFVQPQHF. The rearrangement joins TRBV12-3 or TRBV12-4 to TRBJ1-5; TCRdb's D call of TRBD1 is untestable without DNA. The CDR3 consists of 16 residues.

The chain recombines TRBV10-3 with TRBJ2-1; the TRBD2 assignment by TCRdb is unverifiable without DNA. This CDR3 region has 14 residues. CDR1 is ENHRY, CDR2 SYGVKD, per germline. This chain's CDR3 is CAISVTSGRNEQFF.

The V gene is TRBV14, the J gene TRBJ1-1. CDR3 size: 15 residues. The germline V gene has CDR1 SGHDN and CDR2 FVKESK. This chain's CDR3 is CASSQGPELGTEAFF.

The V call is TRBV20-1, the J call TRBJ1-1; no DNA is available, so the TRBD1 call from TCRdb remains unchecked. Germline V gene data show CDR1 as DFQATT and CDR2 as SNEGSKA (reference sequence). The CDR3 covers 14 residues. CDR3 amino acids: CSARRGGGETEAFF.

The chain carries TRBV15 and TRBJ2-4; the D call of TRBD2 rests on TCRdb alone, since no DNA is present to check it. The germline V gene has CDR1 LNHNV and CDR2 YYDKDF (reference sequence). The CDR3 totals 17 residues. CDR3 residues: CATSRVRRESAKNIQYF.

V is TRBV12-3 or TRBV12-4 and J is TRBJ1-4. The CDR3 loop spans 15 amino acids. CDR3 protein: CASSLAGATNEKLFF.

This rearrangement joins TRBV5-1 to TRBJ2-4; TCRdb picks TRBD2, but there is no DNA to check that call. Looked up from germline, CDR1 is SGHRS and CDR2 is YFSETQ. The CDR3 totals 15 residues. The CDR3 loop is CASSLELAGKNIQYF.

The chain is built from TRBV12-3 or TRBV12-4 and TRBJ2-3; there is no DNA to check the TCRdb D call of TRBD2. This CDR3 contains 14 residues. The CDR3 loop is CASRVEGPTDTQYF.

The rearrangement joins TRBV6-5 to TRBJ2-1; TCRdb returns TRBD2, unconfirmable since there is no DNA. CDR1 MNHEY and CDR2 SVGAGI come from the germline V gene. CDR3 length: 14 residues. CDR3 amino acids: CASRLGSLGNEQFF.

The chain uses TRBV7-2 and TRBJ2-4. The CDR3 has 12 amino acids. Germline V gene data show CDR1 as SGHTA and CDR2 as FQGNSA. CDR3 sequence reads: CASSSTRDIQYF.

This chain connects TRBV4-2 to TRBJ2-7; the D gene TCRdb calls, TRBD1, cannot be checked with no DNA. The CDR3 extends over 16 amino acids. Germline assignment: CDR1 LGHNA and CDR2 YNFKEQ. The chain's CDR3 is CASSQDSTGVPYEQYF.

This sequence joins TRBV7-9 and TRBJ2-2; the D call of TRBD1 rests on TCRdb alone, since no DNA is present to check it. Germline V gene sequence: CDR1 SEHNR, CDR2 FQNEAQ (reference sequence). CDR3 size: 16 residues. The CDR3 here is CASSNLRTGDTGELFF.

This rearrangement joins TRBV3-1 to TRBJ2-5; TCRdb's D call, TRBD2, is unchecked because there is no DNA. The CDR3 totals 15 residues. CDR1 is LGHDT and CDR2 is YNNKEL in the germline V gene (reference sequence). This CDR3 is CASSLSGSLEETQYF.

V and J are TRBV5-1 and TRBJ1-3. This CDR3 region has 14 residues. Germline V CDR1 and CDR2: SGHRS, YFSETQ. The CDR3 sequence is CASSLAPYGNTIYF.

The chain couples TRBV19 to TRBJ1-4; TCRdb reports TRBD1, a call that lacks DNA to check it against. Germline V gene lookup returns CDR1 LNHDA and CDR2 SQIVND (reference sequence). The CDR3 loop spans 14 amino acids. CDR3 protein: CASSEGRINEKLFF.

The chain couples TRBV29-1 to TRBJ2-1; TCRdb's assignment of TRBD2 cannot be checked, as there is no DNA. The CDR3 has 14 residues. Germline V gene sequence: CDR1 SQVTM, CDR2 ANQGSEA. The CDR3 sequence is CSVVGTRKFNEQFF.

The chain uses TRBV13 and TRBJ2-7; TCRdb's D call of TRBD1 is untestable without DNA. This CDR3 is built from 16 residues. Germline V gene sequence: CDR1 PRHDT, CDR2 FYEKMQ (reference sequence). The CDR3 sequence is CASSPRTPAVLNEQYF.

CDR3 sequence: CASSPTSPGTNGELFF. The chain has TRBV12-3 or TRBV12-4 and TRBJ2-2; TCRdb gives TRBD1 as the D gene, but with no DNA this cannot be confirmed. This CDR3 comprises 16 residues.

The V call is TRBV3-1, the J call TRBJ1-4. This CDR3 has 14 residues. Germline V lookup: CDR1 LGHDT, CDR2 YNNKEL (reference sequence). The CDR3 spells CASSQDGEGEKLFF. The full variable domain, with the rest looked up from reference TRBV3-1 and TRBJ1-4, is DTAVSQTPKYLVTQMGNDKSIKCEQNLGHDTMYWYKQDSKKFLKIMFSYNNKELIINETVPNRFSPKSPDKAHLNLHINSLELGDSAVYFCASSQDGEGEKLFFGSGTQLSVL.